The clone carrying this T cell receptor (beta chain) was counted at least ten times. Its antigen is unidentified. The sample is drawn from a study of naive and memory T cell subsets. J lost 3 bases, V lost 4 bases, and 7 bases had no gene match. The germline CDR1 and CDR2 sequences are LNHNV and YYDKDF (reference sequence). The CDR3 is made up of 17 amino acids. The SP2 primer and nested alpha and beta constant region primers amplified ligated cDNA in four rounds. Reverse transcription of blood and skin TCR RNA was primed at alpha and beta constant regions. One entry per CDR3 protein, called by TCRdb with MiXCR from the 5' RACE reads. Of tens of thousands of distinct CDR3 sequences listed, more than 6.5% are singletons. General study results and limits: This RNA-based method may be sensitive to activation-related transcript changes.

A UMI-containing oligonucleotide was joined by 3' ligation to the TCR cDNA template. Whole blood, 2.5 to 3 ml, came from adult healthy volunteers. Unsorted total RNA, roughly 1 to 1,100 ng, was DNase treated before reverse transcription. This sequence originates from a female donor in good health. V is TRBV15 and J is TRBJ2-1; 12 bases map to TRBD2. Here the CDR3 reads CATSNPSGRGIYNEQFF. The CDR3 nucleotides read TGTGCCACCAGCAACCCTAGCGGGAGGGGGATCTACAATGAGCAGTTCTTC.